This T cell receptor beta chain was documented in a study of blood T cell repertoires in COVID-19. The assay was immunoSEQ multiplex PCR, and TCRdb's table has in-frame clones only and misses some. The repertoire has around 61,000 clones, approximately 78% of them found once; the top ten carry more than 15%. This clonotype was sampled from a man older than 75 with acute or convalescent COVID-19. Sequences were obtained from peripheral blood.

CDR3 amino acids: CASRPRTAGNQPQHF. The CDR3 DNA is TGTGCCAGTCGCCCTAGGACAGCCGGCAATCAGCCCCAGCATTTT. The genes are TRBV19 and TRBJ1-5, with a tentative D call TRBD1 (6 bases). The CDR3 runs to 15 residues. Germline-derived CDR1 and CDR2 are LNHDA and SQIVND (reference sequence). Trimming took off 8 bases at V and 2 bases at J, with 16 bases between the two ends.